Each of the 5 T cell receptor beta chains below was sequenced from the same sample in a study of regulatory T cells in long-lasting Graves disease. The sample's time point: newly diagnosed GD, antithyroid drugs for less than 3 months. Construction of the TCR library relied on RNA isolated from PBMCs. To make TCR beta libraries, researchers used iRepertoire HTBI primers and Arm-PCR of CDR3 regions. Each CDR3 protein gets one entry after TCRdb re-called the multiplex PCR reads with MiXCR. The data show a few hundred thousand distinct CDR3 sequences, roughly 18% seen once. The data also belong to a second study, concerning T cells in Graves' hyperthyroidism and ophthalmopathy.

Sequences were derived from peripheral blood mononuclear cells (PBMCs), sampled at new diagnosis, from a patient treated with antithyroid drugs. The receptors stem from a woman aged 30 to 39 with Graves disease.

The gene calls are TRBV7-9 and TRBJ2-2, with D possibly TRBD2 on 5 matching bases. The germline gives CDR1 SEHNR, CDR2 FQNEAQ (reference sequence). The CDR3 consists of 15 residues. Trimming shortened V by 6 bases and J by 8 bases, and 19 bases separated the two germline ends. The CDR3 sequence is CASSSAKGISGELFF. CDR3 in DNA: TGTGCCAGCAGTAGCGCAAAAGGGATTTCTGGGGAGCTGTTTTTT.

In the case of this clonotype: A junction end diverges from the germline sequence, so it may reflect a read error. The chain couples TRBV11-2 to TRBJ2-6; TRBD1 matches at 10 bases. The CDR3 runs to 18 residues. Germline V gene sequence: CDR1 SGHAT, CDR2 FQNNGV. This chain's CDR3 is CASSIGQGEFSGPNDLTF. DNA for the CDR3: TGTGCCAGCAGCATCGGACAGGGGGAATTCTCTGGGCCCAACGACCTGACTTTC.

The chain links TRBV5-8 to TRBJ1-5; 7 bases align to TRBD1. CDR1 and CDR2 from the germline V gene are SGHTS and YDEGEE. J lost 2 bases, V lost 3 bases, and 11 bases had no gene match. This CDR3 has 17 residues. The CDR3 DNA sequence: TGTGCCAGCAGCTCGAACGACAGGGCTCTGGGCAATCAGCCCCAGCATTTT. It translates to CASSSNDRALGNQPQHF.

This clonotype was detected ten times or more. The chain couples TRBV5-1 to TRBJ1-5, with no clear D. The CDR3 loop spans 14 amino acids. Trimming took off 0 bases at V and 3 bases at J, with 7 bases between the two ends. In germline, CDR1 is SGHRS, CDR2 YFSETQ. The DNA for the CDR3 is TGCGCCAGCAGCTTGGCAGACGCCAATCAGCCCCAGCATTTT. Its translation: CASSLADANQPQHF.

This clonotype was seen repeatedly, ten times or more. The chain employs TRBV19 and TRBJ2-7; 8 bases are a match to TRBD2. The germline V gene has CDR1 LNHDA and CDR2 SQIVND (reference sequence). The CDR3 totals 14 residues. The J segment lost 3 bases and the V segment lost 6 bases, leaving 7 bases of the junction unmatched. The CDR3 nucleotides read TGTGCCAGTAGCGATGGCGGGAGGAGCTACGAGCAGTACTTC. It translates to CASSDGGRSYEQYF.